Below, 8 T cell receptor beta chains from the same sample are listed, as sequenced in a study of T cell repertoires in cytomegalovirus infection. Their antigens remain unidentified. Using its own MiXCR run on the reads, TCRdb lists one record per CDR3 protein. The sample records fewer than 650,000 distinct CDR3 sequences, almost 40% being singletons. The sequences come from cultured PBMCs, collected from culture after CMV antigen stimulation. These receptors were taken from a human donor in good health (CMV status not recorded). Some clones in this sample may be carry-over from other donors' samples.

The chain links TRBV7-2 to TRBJ2-4; 7 bases are a match to TRBD2. Germline CDR1 reads SGHTA; CDR2 reads FQGNSA. After removal of 2 bases from V and 8 bases from J, the junction contained 6 bases not matched to a gene. This CDR3 is 14 amino acids long. CDR3 region: CASSLWRESDIQYF. In nucleotides, the CDR3 is TGTGCCAGCAGCTTATGGCGGGAGAGTGACATTCAGTACTTC.

J is TRBJ1-1 and V is TRBV11-3; D uncertain. Germline V gene data show CDR1 as SGHNT and CDR2 as YENEEA. V gave up 6 bases and J gave up 1 base, with 6 bases separating them. The CDR3 is 12 residues long. In DNA form, the CDR3 reads TGTGCCAGCAGTAAAGAGAACACTGAAGCTTTCTTT. Translated, it gives CASSKENTEAFF.

This clonotype was found a few times. This rearrangement joins TRBV7-6 to TRBJ2-5, with 9 nucleotides matching TRBD1. The CDR3 totals 15 residues. V shed 5 bases and J 5 bases; nucleotides not matched to a gene: 9. Germline CDR1 reads SGHVS; CDR2 reads FNYEAQ. CDR3 in amino acids: CASSRTGAREETQYF. CDR3 DNA sequence: TGTGCCAGCAGCCGGACAGGGGCCCGGGAGGAGACCCAGTACTTC.

J is TRBJ1-2 and V is TRBV12-3 or TRBV12-4, with 7 bases aligning to TRBD1. This CDR3 comprises 13 residues. The V gene end was trimmed by 5 bases and the J gene end by 7 bases; junction bases not matched to a gene: 7. The CDR3 spells CASSPGQTFGYTF. CDR3 DNA: TGTGCCAGCAGTCCGGGACAGACCTTTGGCTACACCTTC.

The chain employs TRBV6-1 and TRBJ1-1, with TRBD1 matching over 9 bases. The germline gives CDR1 MNHNS, CDR2 SASEGT. This CDR3 comprises 14 residues. The ends lost 4 bases at V and 6 bases at J; junction bases unmatched: 6. The CDR3 DNA is TGTGCCAGCAGTGCACAGGGGGCTGGGGCTGAAGCTTTCTTT. Protein: CASSAQGAGAEAFF.

This clonotype has at least ten counts. CDR3: CASSPWTSSSPETQYF. CDR3 DNA: TGTGCCAGCAGCCCCTGGACTAGCTCGTCGCCGGAGACCCAGTACTTC. This chain joins TRBV7-2 and TRBJ2-5; 8 positions agree with TRBD2. The CDR3 has 16 amino acids. V gave up 5 bases and J gave up 5 bases; unmatched junction bases: 13. Germline V CDR1 and CDR2: SGHTA, FQGNSA.

This clonotype came up many times. This chain joins TRBV7-2 and TRBJ2-3; 8 bases are shared with TRBD2. Germline V gene lookup returns CDR1 SGHTA and CDR2 FQGNSA. The J segment lost 6 bases and the V segment lost 5 bases, leaving 16 bases of the junction unmatched. The length of the CDR3 is 17 residues. CDR3 bases: TGTGCCAGCAGCGGCCTCAGCGGGAGTACCCAAGGGGATACGCAGTATTTT. Its translation is CASSGLSGSTQGDTQYF.

The chain has TRBV9 and TRBJ2-5; possible D gene TRBD1, 6 bases. The CDR3 is 15 amino acids. CDR1 SGDLS and CDR2 YYNGEE come from the germline V gene. V was clipped by 0 bases and J by 1 base, with 10 bases between them. CDR3 sequence: CASSVDTTGQETQYF. The CDR3 DNA reads TGTGCCAGCAGCGTAGACACGACAGGCCAAGAGACCCAGTACTTC.